The 5 T cell receptor beta chains presented below share a single source sample, sequenced in a study of blood T cell repertoires in COVID-19. Some clones are missing from TCRdb's copy, which holds only in-frame ones; the method was immunoSEQ multiplex PCR. The sample includes a few hundred thousand clones, 85% seen only once; the top ten take under 4%. The sequencing sample was made of peripheral blood. These receptors were collected from a woman in her late teens or twenties with acute or convalescent COVID-19.

This clone was detected once. The rearrangement joins TRBV7-2 to TRBJ1-4; D is uncertain. The CDR3 covers 15 residues. Trimming took off 3 bases at V and 0 bases at J, with 8 bases between the two ends. Germline assignment: CDR1 SGHTA and CDR2 FQGNSA. This CDR3 is CASSFSLTTNEKLFF. CDR3 DNA sequence: TGTGCCAGCAGCTTTAGTCTAACAACTAATGAAAAACTGTTTTTT.

Here the CDR3 reads CASSDRDRGLGEQFF. The CDR3 DNA sequence: TGTGCCAGCAGCGACCGGGACAGGGGTTTGGGTGAGCAGTTCTTC. J is TRBJ2-1 and V is TRBV9; 10 bases are shared with TRBD1. The CDR3 length is 15 residues. Germline values: CDR1 SGDLS, CDR2 YYNGEE. J lost 9 bases, V lost 3 bases, and 9 bases had no gene match.

This clone came up once. The rearrangement uses TRBV19 and TRBJ2-7, with D possibly being TRBD1 (6 bases). Trimming removed 5 bases from V and 0 bases from J, with 23 bases in between. Germline CDR1 and CDR2: LNHDA and SQIVND (reference sequence). CDR3 length: 18 residues. The CDR3 region is CASSGTLTGTLRSYEQYF. The CDR3 nucleotides read TGTGCCAGTAGTGGAACCCTGACCGGGACACTACGCTCCTACGAGCAGTACTTC.

In its sample, this clone was seen a few times. The chain combines TRBV6-5 with TRBJ1-1; the D gene is possibly TRBD1 (5 bases). This CDR3 spans 13 amino acids. V was pared by 5 bases and J by 1 base, with 8 bases between. Germline V gives CDR1 MNHEY, CDR2 SVGAGI. CDR3 nucleotide sequence: TGTGCCAGCAGTACCACAGGGAACACTGAAGCTTTCTTT. It yields the protein CASSTTGNTEAFF.

This clone came up once. The chain couples TRBV6-6 to TRBJ2-1, with 15 bases fitting TRBD2. Trimming removed 7 bases from V and 10 bases from J; junction bases left unmatched: 8. The CDR3 sequence is 15 residues long. Germline-derived CDR1 and CDR2 are MNHNY and SVGAGI (reference sequence). CDR3 coding DNA: TGTGCCAGCACCGTGGGACTAGCGGGAGGTCCCGAGCAGTTCTTC. The encoded protein is CASTVGLAGGPEQFF.